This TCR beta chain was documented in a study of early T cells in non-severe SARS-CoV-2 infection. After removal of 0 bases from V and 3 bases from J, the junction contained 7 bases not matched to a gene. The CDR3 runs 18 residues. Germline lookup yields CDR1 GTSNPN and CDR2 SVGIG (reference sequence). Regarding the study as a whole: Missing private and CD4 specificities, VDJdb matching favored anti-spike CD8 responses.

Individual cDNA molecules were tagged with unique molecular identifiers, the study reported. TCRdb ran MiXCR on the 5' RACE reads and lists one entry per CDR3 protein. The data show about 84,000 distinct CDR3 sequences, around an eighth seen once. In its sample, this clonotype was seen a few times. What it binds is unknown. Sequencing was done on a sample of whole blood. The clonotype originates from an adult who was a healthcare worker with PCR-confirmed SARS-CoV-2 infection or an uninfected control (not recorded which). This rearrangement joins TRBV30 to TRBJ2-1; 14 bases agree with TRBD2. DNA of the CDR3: TGTGCCTGGAGTGTACGGGGACTAGCGGGAGATTTCTACAATGAGCAGTTCTTC. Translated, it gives CAWSVRGLAGDFYNEQFF.